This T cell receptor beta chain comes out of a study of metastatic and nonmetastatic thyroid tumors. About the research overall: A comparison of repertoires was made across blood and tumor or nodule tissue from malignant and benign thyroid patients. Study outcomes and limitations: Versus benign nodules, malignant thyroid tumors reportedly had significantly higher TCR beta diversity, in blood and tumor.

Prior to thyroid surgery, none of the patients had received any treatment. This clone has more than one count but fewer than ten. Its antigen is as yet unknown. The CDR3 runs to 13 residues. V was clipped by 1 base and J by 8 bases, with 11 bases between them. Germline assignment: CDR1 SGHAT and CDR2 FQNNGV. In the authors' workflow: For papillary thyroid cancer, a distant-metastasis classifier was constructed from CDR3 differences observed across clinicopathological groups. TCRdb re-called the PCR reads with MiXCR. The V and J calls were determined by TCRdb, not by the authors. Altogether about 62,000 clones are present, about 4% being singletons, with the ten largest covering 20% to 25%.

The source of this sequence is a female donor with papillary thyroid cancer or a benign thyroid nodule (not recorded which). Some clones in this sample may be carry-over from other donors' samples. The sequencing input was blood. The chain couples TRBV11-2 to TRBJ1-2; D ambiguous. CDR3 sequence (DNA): TGTGCCAGCAGCTTAGCAGGTGCCGGGGGCTACACCTTC. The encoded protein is CASSLAGAGGYTF.